The rows below give T cell receptor beta chains drawn from one sample of a study of cytomegalovirus exposure and HLA in healthy donors. This table comes from immunoSEQ multiplex PCR, and its TCRdb copy is limited to in-frame clones, with some not included. This sample has roughly 120,000 clones; roughly nine tenths occur once, and the top ten carry over 3%. Input material: PBMCs. The receptors were sampled from a man younger than 40 in good health and CMV-seronegative. Each CDR3 is given without its conserved first and last residue. Each record gives: D gene, clone size, J gene, V gene, CDR3 protein. D genes are given only for firm matches. Expanded clones get a size class; other rows say once, few or many, or leave the size out.

D: TRBD1
size: .
J: TRBJ1-6
V: TRBV18
CDR3: ASSPGQGDSPLH

D: .
size: .
J: TRBJ2-2
V: TRBV29-1
CDR3: SVGLLGRIRTGELF

D: .
size: few
J: TRBJ1-1
V: TRBV19
CDR3: ASSQGVRTNTEAF

D: .
size: .
J: TRBJ1-5
V: TRBV5-8
CDR3: ASSLAGFTGNQPQH

D: .
size: .
J: TRBJ1-6
V: TRBV2
CDR3: ASSGGGKISPLH

D: TRBD2
size: .
J: TRBJ2-7
V: TRBV28
CDR3: ASSHPGLAGGPEQY

D: TRBD2
size: .
J: TRBJ2-3
V: TRBV29-1
CDR3: SVEHLAGGDTQY

D: .
size: .
J: TRBJ1-2
V: TRBV15
CDR3: ATSRGADSSNYGYT

D: TRBD2
size: .
J: TRBJ2-1
V: TRBV28
CDR3: ASSISQAGGRGEQF

D: TRBD1
size: .
J: TRBJ1-5
V: TRBV6-1
CDR3: ASRGQGGNQPQH

D: .
size: .
J: TRBJ2-5
V: TRBV27
CDR3: ASRLQGRETQY

D: TRBD2
size: .
J: TRBJ2-7
V: TRBV11-2
CDR3: ASSAGLAGGQGEQY

D: .
size: few
J: TRBJ1-6
V: TRBV6-5
CDR3: ASSVAGDLGPLH

D: .
size: .
J: TRBJ2-7
V: TRBV6-5
CDR3: ASGRGYEQY

D: TRBD2
size: .
J: TRBJ2-2
V: TRBV5-4
CDR3: ASSLLRLAGGTYTGELF

D: TRBD1
size: .
J: TRBJ1-5
V: TRBV7-9
CDR3: ASTPGQGDNQPQH

D: .
size: few
J: TRBJ2-7
V: TRBV15
CDR3: ATNAGRSYEQY

D: .
size: .
J: TRBJ1-2
V: TRBV22-1
CDR3: PGRSDRKRETYGYT

D: .
size: once
J: TRBJ2-7
V: TRBV5-1
CDR3: ASSLARTASLLNYEQY

D: .
size: .
J: TRBJ2-3
V: TRBV6-4
CDR3: ASSAYGSTDTQY

D: TRBD1
size: .
J: TRBJ2-1
V: TRBV25-1
CDR3: ASSGYGTGSYNEQF

D: .
size: few
J: TRBJ1-1
V: TRBV11-2
CDR3: ASSLGPGGTEAF

D: .
size: .
J: TRBJ2-2
V: TRBV7-8
CDR3: ASSRTVNRAGELF

D: TRBD1
size: .
J: TRBJ2-6
V: TRBV19
CDR3: ASRRPQGAGGANVLT

D: TRBD1
size: few
J: TRBJ1-6
V: TRBV2
CDR3: ASSVVQGARNSPLH

D: .
size: .
J: TRBJ2-7
V: TRBV4-2
CDR3: ASSPRGYEQY

D: .
size: .
J: TRBJ2-1
V: TRBV19
CDR3: ASSLTPYNEQF

D: TRBD1
size: .
J: TRBJ2-2
V: TRBV12-5
CDR3: ASGLWTGAGTGELF

D: .
size: .
J: TRBJ2-3
V: TRBV6-5
CDR3: ASSYSGRATDTQY

D: TRBD1
size: .
J: TRBJ1-4
V: TRBV7-9
CDR3: ASSARTGPDNEKLF

D: .
size: few
J: TRBJ1-5
V: TRBV2
CDR3: ASSGQSNQPQH

D: .
size: .
J: TRBJ1-4
V: TRBV11-2
CDR3: ASSFSSGTGIEKLF

D: TRBD1
size: once
J: TRBJ2-7
V: TRBV2
CDR3: ASSYPGQGHEQY

D: TRBD1
size: .
J: TRBJ2-1
V: TRBV19
CDR3: ASSLLDRYNEQF

D: .
size: .
J: TRBJ1-5
V: TRBV21-1
CDR3: ASSKVVTSYSNQPQH

D: .
size: .
J: TRBJ1-6
V: TRBV5-5
CDR3: ASSLVRGDNSPLH